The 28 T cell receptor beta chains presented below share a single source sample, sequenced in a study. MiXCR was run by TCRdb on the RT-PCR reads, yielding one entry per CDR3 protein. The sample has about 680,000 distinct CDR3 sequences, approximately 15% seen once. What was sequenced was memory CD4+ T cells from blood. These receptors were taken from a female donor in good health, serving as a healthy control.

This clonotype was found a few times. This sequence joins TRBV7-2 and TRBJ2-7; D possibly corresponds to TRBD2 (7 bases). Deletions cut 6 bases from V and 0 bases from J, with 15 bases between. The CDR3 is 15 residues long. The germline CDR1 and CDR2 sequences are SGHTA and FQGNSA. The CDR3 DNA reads TGTGCCAGCAGGCGTAGAGGGGGGGCCTCCTACGAGCAGTACTTC. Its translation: CASRRRGGASYEQYF.

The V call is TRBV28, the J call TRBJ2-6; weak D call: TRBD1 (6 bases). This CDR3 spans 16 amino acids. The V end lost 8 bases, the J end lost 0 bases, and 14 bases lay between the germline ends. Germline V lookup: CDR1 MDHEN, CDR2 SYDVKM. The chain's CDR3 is CASGGHPRSGANVLTF. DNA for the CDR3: TGTGCCAGCGGGGGACACCCCCGCTCTGGGGCCAACGTCCTGACTTTC.

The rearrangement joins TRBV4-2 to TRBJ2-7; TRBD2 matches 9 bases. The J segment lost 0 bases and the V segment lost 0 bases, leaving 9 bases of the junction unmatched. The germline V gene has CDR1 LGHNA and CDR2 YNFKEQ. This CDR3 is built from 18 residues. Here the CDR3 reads CASSQDRPSGTSSYEQYF. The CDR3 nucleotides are TGTGCCAGCAGCCAAGATAGGCCTAGCGGGACGAGCTCCTACGAGCAGTACTTC.

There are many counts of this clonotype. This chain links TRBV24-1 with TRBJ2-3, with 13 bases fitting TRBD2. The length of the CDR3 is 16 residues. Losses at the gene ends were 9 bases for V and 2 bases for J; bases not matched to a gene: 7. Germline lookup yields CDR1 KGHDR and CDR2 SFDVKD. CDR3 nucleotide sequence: TGTGCCACCTCCGGGACTAGCGGGATTTTCACAGATACGCAGTATTTT. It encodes CATSGTSGIFTDTQYF.

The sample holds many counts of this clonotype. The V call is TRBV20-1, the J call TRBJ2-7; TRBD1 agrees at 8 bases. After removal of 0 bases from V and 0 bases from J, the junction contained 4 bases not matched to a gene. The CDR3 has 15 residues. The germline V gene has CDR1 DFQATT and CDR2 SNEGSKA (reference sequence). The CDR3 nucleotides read TGCAGTGCTAGAGATCGACAGGGGAACTCCTACGAGCAGTACTTC. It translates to CSARDRQGNSYEQYF.

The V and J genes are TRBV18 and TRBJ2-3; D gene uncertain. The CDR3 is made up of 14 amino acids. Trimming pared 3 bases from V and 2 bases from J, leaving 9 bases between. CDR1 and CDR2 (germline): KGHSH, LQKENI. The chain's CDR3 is CASSPSRTTDTQYF. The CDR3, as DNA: TGTGCCAGCTCACCGTCGCGGACCACAGATACGCAGTATTTT.

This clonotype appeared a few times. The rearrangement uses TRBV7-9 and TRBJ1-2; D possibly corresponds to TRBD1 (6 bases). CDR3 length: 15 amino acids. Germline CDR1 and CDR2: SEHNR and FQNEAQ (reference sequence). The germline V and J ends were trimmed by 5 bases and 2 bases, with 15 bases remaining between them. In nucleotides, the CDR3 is TGTGCCAGCAGCAACGAACAGGGAGTAAACTATGGCTACACCTTC. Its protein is CASSNEQGVNYGYTF.

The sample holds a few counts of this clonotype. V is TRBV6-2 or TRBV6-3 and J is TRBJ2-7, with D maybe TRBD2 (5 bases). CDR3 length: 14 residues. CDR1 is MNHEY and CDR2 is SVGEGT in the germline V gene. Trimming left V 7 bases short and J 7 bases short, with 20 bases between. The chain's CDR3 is CASISAPTPGEQYF. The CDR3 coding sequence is TGTGCCAGCATCTCAGCTCCCACTCCGGGGGAGCAGTACTTC.

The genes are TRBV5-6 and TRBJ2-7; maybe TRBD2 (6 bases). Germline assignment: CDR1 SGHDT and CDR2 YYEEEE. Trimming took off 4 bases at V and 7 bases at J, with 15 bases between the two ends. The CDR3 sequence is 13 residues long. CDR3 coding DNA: TGTGCCAGCAGCGGAGGGTCCGGCAGGGAGCAGTACTTC. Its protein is CASSGGSGREQYF.

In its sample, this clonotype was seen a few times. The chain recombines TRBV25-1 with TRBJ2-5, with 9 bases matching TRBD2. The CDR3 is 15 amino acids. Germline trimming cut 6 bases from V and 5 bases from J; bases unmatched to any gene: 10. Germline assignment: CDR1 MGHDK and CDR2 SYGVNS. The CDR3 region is CASRHSGLAGETQYF. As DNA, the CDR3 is TGTGCCAGCAGACATTCGGGACTAGCTGGCGAGACCCAGTACTTC.

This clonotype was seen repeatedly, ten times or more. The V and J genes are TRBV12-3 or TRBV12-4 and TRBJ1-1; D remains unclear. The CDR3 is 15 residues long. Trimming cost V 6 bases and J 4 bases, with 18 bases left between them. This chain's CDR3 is CASRLFDLRGTEAFF. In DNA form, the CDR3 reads TGTGCCAGCAGGCTTTTCGACCTCCGGGGCACTGAAGCTTTCTTT.

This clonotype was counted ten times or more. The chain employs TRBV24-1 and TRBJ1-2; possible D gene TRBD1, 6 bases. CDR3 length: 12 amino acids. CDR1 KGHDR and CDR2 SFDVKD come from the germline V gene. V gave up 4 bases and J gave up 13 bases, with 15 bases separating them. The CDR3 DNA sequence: TGTGCCACCAGTGAACGTGCAGGGGTCTCCACCTTC. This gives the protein CATSERAGVSTF.

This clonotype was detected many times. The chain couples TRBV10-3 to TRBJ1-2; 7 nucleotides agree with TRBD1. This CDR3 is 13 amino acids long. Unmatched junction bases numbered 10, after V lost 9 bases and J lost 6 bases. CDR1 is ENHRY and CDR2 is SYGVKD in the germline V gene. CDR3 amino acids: CAISPGQSNGYTF. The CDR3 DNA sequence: TGTGCCATTTCCCCGGGACAGTCAAATGGCTACACCTTC.

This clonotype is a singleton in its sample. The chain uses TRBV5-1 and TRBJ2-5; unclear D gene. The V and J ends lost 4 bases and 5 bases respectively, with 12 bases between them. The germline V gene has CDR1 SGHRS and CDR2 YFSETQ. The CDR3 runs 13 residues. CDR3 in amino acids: CASSSFLAETQYF. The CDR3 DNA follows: TGCGCCAGCAGCAGTTTCTTAGCCGAGACCCAGTACTTC. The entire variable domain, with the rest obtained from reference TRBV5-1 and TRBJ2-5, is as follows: KAGVTQTPRYLIKTRGQQVTLSCSPISGHRSVSWYQQTPGQGLQFLFEYFSETQRNKGNFPGRFSGRQFSNSRSEMNVSTLELGDSALYLCASSSFLAETQYFGPGTRLLVL.

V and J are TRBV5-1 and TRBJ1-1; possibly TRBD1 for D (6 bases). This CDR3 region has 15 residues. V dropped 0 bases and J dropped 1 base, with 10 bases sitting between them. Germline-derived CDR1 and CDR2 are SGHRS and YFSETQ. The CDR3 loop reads CASSLARTENTEAFF. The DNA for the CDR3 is TGCGCCAGCAGCTTGGCGAGGACAGAGAACACTGAAGCTTTCTTT. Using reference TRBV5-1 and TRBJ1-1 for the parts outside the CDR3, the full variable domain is KAGVTQTPRYLIKTRGQQVTLSCSPISGHRSVSWYQQTPGQGLQFLFEYFSETQRNKGNFPGRFSGRQFSNSRSEMNVSTLELGDSALYLCASSLARTENTEAFFGQGTRLTVV.

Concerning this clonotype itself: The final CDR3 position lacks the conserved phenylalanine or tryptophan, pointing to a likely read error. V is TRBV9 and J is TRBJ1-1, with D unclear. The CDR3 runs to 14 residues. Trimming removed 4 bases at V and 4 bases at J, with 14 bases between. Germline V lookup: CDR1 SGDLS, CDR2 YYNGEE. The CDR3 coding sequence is TGTGCCAGCAGCCTGACGGGTTTATCCACTGAAGCTTTCTCT. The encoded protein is CASSLTGLSTEAFS.

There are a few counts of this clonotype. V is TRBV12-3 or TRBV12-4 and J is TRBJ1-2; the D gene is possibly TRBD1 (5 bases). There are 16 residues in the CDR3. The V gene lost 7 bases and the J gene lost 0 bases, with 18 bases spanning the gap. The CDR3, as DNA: TGTGCCAGCACCGATACCGAAAAGACAGCTAACTATGGCTACACCTTC. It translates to CASTDTEKTANYGYTF.

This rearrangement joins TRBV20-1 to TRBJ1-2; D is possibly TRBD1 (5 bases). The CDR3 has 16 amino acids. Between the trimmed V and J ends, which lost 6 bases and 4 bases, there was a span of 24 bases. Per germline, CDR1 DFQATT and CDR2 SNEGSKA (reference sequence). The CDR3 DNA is TGCAGTGCCTCGGACGGCTTACGGGGGTTATTCTATGGCTACACCTTC. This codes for CSASDGLRGLFYGYTF.

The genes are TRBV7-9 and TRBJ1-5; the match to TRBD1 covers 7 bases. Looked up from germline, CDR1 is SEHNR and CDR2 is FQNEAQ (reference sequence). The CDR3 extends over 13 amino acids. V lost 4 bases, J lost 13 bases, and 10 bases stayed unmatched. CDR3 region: CASSSQGGQLQHF. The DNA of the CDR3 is TGTGCCAGCAGCTCCCAGGGGGGTCAGCTTCAGCATTTT.

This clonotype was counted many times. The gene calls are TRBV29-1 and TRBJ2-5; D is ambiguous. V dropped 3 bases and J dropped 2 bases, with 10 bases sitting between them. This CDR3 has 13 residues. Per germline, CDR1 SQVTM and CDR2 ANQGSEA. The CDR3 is CSVDGGKQETQYF. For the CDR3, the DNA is TGCAGCGTTGACGGCGGTAAACAAGAGACCCAGTACTTC.

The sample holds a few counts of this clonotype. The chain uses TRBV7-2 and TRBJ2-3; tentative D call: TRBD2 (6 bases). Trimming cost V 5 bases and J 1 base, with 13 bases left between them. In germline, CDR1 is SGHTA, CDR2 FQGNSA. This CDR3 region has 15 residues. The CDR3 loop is CASSLPSSGTDTQYF. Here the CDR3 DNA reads TGTGCCAGCAGCCTGCCTTCTAGCGGCACAGATACGCAGTATTTT. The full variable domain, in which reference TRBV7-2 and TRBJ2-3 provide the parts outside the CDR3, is GAGVSQSPSNKVTEKGKDVELRCDPISGHTALYWYRQSLGQGLEFLIYFQGNSAPDKSGLPSDRFSAERTGGSVSTLTIQRTQQEDSAVYLCASSLPSSGTDTQYFGPGTRLTVL.

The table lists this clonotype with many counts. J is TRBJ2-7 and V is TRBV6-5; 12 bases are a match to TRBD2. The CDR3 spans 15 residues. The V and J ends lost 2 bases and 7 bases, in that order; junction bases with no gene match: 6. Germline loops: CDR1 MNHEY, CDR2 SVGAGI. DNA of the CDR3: TGTGCCAGCAGTTACCTCAAGACTAGCGGGAGAGAGCAGTACTTC. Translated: CASSYLKTSGREQYF.

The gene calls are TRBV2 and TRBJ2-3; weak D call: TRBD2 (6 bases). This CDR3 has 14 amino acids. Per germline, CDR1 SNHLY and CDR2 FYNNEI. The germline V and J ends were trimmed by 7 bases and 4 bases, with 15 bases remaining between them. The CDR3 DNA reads TGTGCCAGCACCTGGGACTCGGGTTCAGATACGCAGTATTTT. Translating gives CASTWDSGSDTQYF.

Written as DNA, the CDR3 is TGCGCCAGCAGCTTGGCACCCACGAGCTCCTACAATGAGCAGTTCTTC. It specifies CASSLAPTSSYNEQFF. V usage is TRBV5-1 and J usage is TRBJ2-1; D unresolved. Trimming removed 0 bases at V and 0 bases at J, with 10 bases between. Germline CDR1 reads SGHRS; CDR2 reads YFSETQ. This CDR3 has 16 amino acids.

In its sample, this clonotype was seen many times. The CDR3 loop is CASSVPEGQGIAKNIQYF. DNA of the CDR3: TGTGCCAGCAGTGTCCCAGAGGGGCAGGGTATAGCCAAAAACATTCAGTACTTC. The chain is built from TRBV25-1 and TRBJ2-4; D tentatively fits TRBD1 or TRBD2 (5 bases each). This CDR3 contains 18 residues. V dropped 4 bases and J dropped 0 bases, with 19 bases sitting between them. Germline loops: CDR1 MGHDK, CDR2 SYGVNS.

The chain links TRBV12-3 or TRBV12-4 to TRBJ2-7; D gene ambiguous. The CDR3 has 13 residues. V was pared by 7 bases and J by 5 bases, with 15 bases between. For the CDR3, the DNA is TGTGCCAGCAACTTCCAAGACACCGACGAGCAGTACTTC. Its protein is CASNFQDTDEQYF.

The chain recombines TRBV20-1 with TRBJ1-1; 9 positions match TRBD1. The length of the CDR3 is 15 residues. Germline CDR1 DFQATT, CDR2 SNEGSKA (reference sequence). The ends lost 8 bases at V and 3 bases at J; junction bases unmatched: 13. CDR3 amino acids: CSTPSPRQGDTEAFF. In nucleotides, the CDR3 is TGCAGTACACCTAGCCCTCGACAGGGGGACACTGAAGCTTTCTTT.

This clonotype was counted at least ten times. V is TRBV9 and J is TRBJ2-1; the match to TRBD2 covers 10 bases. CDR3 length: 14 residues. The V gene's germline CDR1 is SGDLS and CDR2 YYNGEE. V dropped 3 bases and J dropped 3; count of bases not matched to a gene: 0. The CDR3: CASSGTSGYNEQFF. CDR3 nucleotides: TGTGCCAGCAGCGGGACTAGCGGCTACAATGAGCAGTTCTTC.